This TCR beta chain was captured in a study of spatial heterogeneity in lung cancer. Broader study findings: Ubiquitous expanded tumor TCRs surfaced in blood more at resection than they did at follow-up.

There are many counts of this clonotype. The target antigen is unknown. The CDR3 contains 14 residues. From germline, CDR1 is SGDLS and CDR2 YYNGEE. V was clipped by 0 bases and J by 6 bases, with 12 bases between them. The sample's time point: sample taken at primary tumor resection. Material for sequencing was whole RNA from tumor, nontumor lung or frozen PBMC, left unsorted. There were around 72 donors, all of them untreated patients with early-stage non-small cell lung cancer. Carried by each TCR cDNA molecule was a unique molecular identifier. TCRdb reprocessed the 5' RACE reads with MiXCR, giving one entry per CDR3 protein. The sample carries roughly 50,000 distinct CDR3 sequences, 6% to 9.5% recorded once.

The specimen comprised PBMCs, sampled at surgery. The sequence derives from a female donor with early-stage non-small cell lung cancer. The chain links TRBV9 to TRBJ1-1; D is ambiguous. The CDR3 DNA sequence: TGTGCCAGCAGCGTAGAACCGGGTATCGCTGAAGCTTTCTTT. Translating it yields CASSVEPGIAEAFF.